Described below is a single T cell receptor beta chain sequence and its context. Its antigen is currently unknown. CDR1 MDHEN and CDR2 SYDVKM come from the germline V gene. V was shortened by 2 bases and J by 3 bases, with 8 bases between the two germline ends. This CDR3 is built from 13 residues. Produced via immunoSEQ multiplex PCR; TCRdb's table is partial and in-frame only. The sample yields fewer than 250,000 clones, around 90% seen once. This sample is drawn from a study of cytomegalovirus exposure and HLA in healthy donors. Whole-study results and caveats: The study listed approximately 160 cytomegalovirus-associated TCR beta chains. It was reportedly the case that the classifier diagnosed cytomegalovirus status with high specificity and sensitivity.

The chain uses TRBV28 and TRBJ2-7, with D unresolved. The receptor was derived from a woman in her late teens or twenties in good health and CMV-seropositive. The specimen was PBMCs. CDR3 sequence: CASSLPEHYEQYF. CDR3 DNA sequence: TGTGCCAGCAGTTTACCGGAGCACTACGAGCAGTACTTC. The full variable domain, with the rest looked up from reference TRBV28 and TRBJ2-7, is DVKVTQSSRYLVKRTGEKVFLECVQDMDHENMFWYRQDPGLGLRLIYFSYDVKMKEKGDIPEGYSVSREKKERFSLILESASTNQTSMYLCASSLPEHYEQYFGPGTRLTVT.